This TCR beta chain was recovered during a study of PD-1 blockade in classical Hodgkin lymphoma. Study at large: Intravenous nivolumab at 3 mg/kg was given to patients every 2 weeks. Broader study findings: CD4+ TCR diversity, unlike CD8+, climbed significantly by C4D1. Baseline TCR diversity was reportedly lower in newly diagnosed patients than in healthy donors. It was reported as lower still in relapsed/refractory patients. Similar baseline diversity was found in complete responders and newly diagnosed patients.

Only in-frame clones appear in the TCRdb table, and some are missing; sequencing was by immunoSEQ multiplex PCR. The sample shows 46,000 or so clones, approximately 78% of them seen only once. Time point in this sample: cycle 4 day 1 (C4D1), after five to seven weeks of nivolumab. All trial patients relapsed after autologous stem cell transplantation. CDR3 length: 15 amino acids. Germline values: CDR1 SGHTA, CDR2 FQGNSA. V lost 3 bases and J 9 bases, leaving 15 bases between the germline ends. As concerns this clone: Its antigen is undetermined.

The sequencing here drew on peripheral blood mononuclear cells (PBMCs), taken before the fourth cycle of nivolumab. The clonotype comes from a human donor with classical Hodgkin lymphoma. The chain carries TRBV7-2 and TRBJ1-6; D might be TRBD1 (6 bases). CDR3 sequence: CASSLERGRGSPLHF. The CDR3 coding sequence is TGTGCCAGCAGCTTGGAGCGGGGCAGGGGTTCACCCCTCCACTTT.